This paragraph covers one TCR beta chain sequence. Its antigen is undetermined. This record belongs to a study of T cells after yellow fever vaccination. Study context: Preparation of fractions with low cell numbers was performed using SMART-Seq v4 Ultra Low Input.

The study, taken as a whole, reports: High-abundance clonotypes from the bulk population could contaminate FACS-sorted repertoires. Booster samples showed a return of most primary-vaccination clones (about 96% CD4, 88% CD8).

The ends were cut back, 1 base at V and 5 bases at J, with 8 bases in the middle. CDR3 length equals 13 residues. Per germline, CDR1 MGHRA and CDR2 YSYEKL. Conversion of TCR transcripts into cDNA relied on 5'RACE template switching, which added a universal primer site and UMIs. TCRdb recomputed calls from the 5' RACE reads with MiXCR, one row per CDR3 protein. The sample has some 300,000 distinct CDR3 sequences; 7.5% to 9% are singletons. V usage is TRBV4-1 and J usage is TRBJ1-2; D remains ambiguous. Sequenced material: CD4+ T cells sorted from PBMCs, taken 5 days after the yellow fever booster vaccination. The clonotype comes from a man between 18 and 35 years old who received the YFV17D yellow fever vaccine. Written as DNA, the CDR3 is TGCGCCAGCAGCCAAGGACCCAGATATGGCTACACCTTC. It yields the protein CASSQGPRYGYTF.